This T cell receptor (beta chain) was sequenced for a study of T cell clusters in autoimmune cytopenias. This clonotype ranks as medium-sized (0.01 to 0.1%) in terms of frequency. What it recognizes is unknown. The CDR3 contains 17 residues. About 37,500 genome equivalents of blood DNA were amplified for TRB. One tube held mixed TRB-A and TRB-B primer pools for touch-down PCR. TCRdb reworked the multiplex PCR reads into one entry per CDR3 protein, no DNA. This repertoire comprises about 3,900 distinct CDR3 sequences; its ten largest clones make up around 15%. Study observations and caveats: Active autoimmune hepatitis patients had roughly 2.7-fold fewer exclusive TRB clusters than healthy donors. TRB repertoire shifts in secondary cytopenia and chronic lymphocytic leukemia mostly reflected lymphoma, not autoimmunity. Primary autoimmune cytopenia patients appeared to lack physiological T cell clusters present in healthy donors. Comparing secondary cytopenia with chronic lymphocytic leukemia showed no cluster-lack signature, apparently masked by lymphoma repertoire.

The sequencing sample was made of peripheral blood. The TCR comes from a human donor with an autoimmune cytopenia or autoimmune hepatitis (not recorded which). The gene calls are TRBV12-3 or TRBV12-4 and TRBJ2-7; without DNA, the TCRdb call of TRBD2 cannot be checked. The chain's CDR3 is CASSIGGLAGPTYEQYF.